What follows are 11 T cell receptor beta chains derived from one specimen sequenced in a study of blood T cell repertoires in COVID-19. Clones were read by immunoSEQ multiplex PCR, and TCRdb kept only the in-frame ones, dropping some. The data hold around 150,000 clones, with 60% to 85% observed a single time. The material sequenced was peripheral blood. Source of these receptors: a man between 50 and 59 years old with acute or convalescent COVID-19.

This rearrangement joins TRBV5-4 to TRBJ1-4; D not certain. Germline assignment: CDR1 SGHNT and CDR2 YYREEE (reference sequence). V was cut by 4 bases and J by 6 bases, with 10 bases left in between. This CDR3 is built from 13 residues. CDR3 amino acids: CASSGGRDEKLFF. In nucleotides, the CDR3 is TGTGCCAGCAGCGGCGGGAGGGATGAAAAACTGTTTTTT.

The rearrangement uses TRBV28 and TRBJ1-2; D gene uncertain. Trimming removed 3 bases from V and 2 bases from J, with 10 bases in between. CDR1 and CDR2 (germline): MDHEN, SYDVKM. The CDR3 has 14 residues. CDR3 residues: CASSFQATNYGYTF. CDR3 nucleotide sequence: TGTGCCAGCAGTTTTCAGGCCACGAACTATGGCTACACCTTC.

This clone was seen a single time. The V gene is TRBV30, the J gene TRBJ1-1, with 7 bases aligning to TRBD1. The CDR3 runs 13 residues. V lost 1 base to trimming and J lost 7 bases; unmatched junction nucleotides: 6. CDR1 GTSNPN and CDR2 SVGIG come from the germline V gene (reference sequence). The CDR3 region has the DNA TGTGCCTGGAGTGACAGGGGTGGAGGTGAAGCTTTCTTT. Amino acid sequence: CAWSDRGGGEAFF.

This rearrangement joins TRBV6-5 to TRBJ2-7, with TRBD1 as a possible D gene (5 bases). Trimming took 6 bases from V and 1 from J, leaving 10 bases between them. Germline assignment: CDR1 MNHEY and CDR2 SVGAGI. This CDR3 is 13 amino acids long. The CDR3 coding sequence is TGTGCCAGCAGCCCGGACACATCCTACGAGCAGTACTTC. It yields the protein CASSPDTSYEQYF.

This chain connects TRBV5-8 to TRBJ2-5; D might be TRBD2 (6 bases). Trimming pared 4 bases from V and 1 base from J, leaving 14 bases between. This CDR3 is built from 15 residues. Germline CDR1 and CDR2: SGHTS and YDEGEE. In DNA, the CDR3 is TGTGCCAGCAGCGGAGGGTTAGGCCTCCAAGAGACCCAGTACTTC. Its protein is CASSGGLGLQETQYF.

The chain employs TRBV24-1 and TRBJ1-1; D unresolved. CDR3 size: 13 residues. CDR1 and CDR2 from the germline V gene are KGHDR and SFDVKD. Deletions cut 0 bases from V and 10 bases from J, with 11 bases between. This CDR3 is CATSDLEGLRAFF. DNA of the CDR3: TGTGCCACCAGTGATTTGGAGGGTTTGAGAGCTTTCTTT.

This chain joins TRBV30 and TRBJ2-5, with D maybe TRBD2 (5 bases). Germline-derived CDR1 and CDR2 are GTSNPN and SVGIG (reference sequence). CDR3 length equals 13 residues. V was clipped by 2 bases and J by 3 bases, with 10 bases between them. Written as DNA, the CDR3 is TGTGCCTGGAGTCTTGGAGGAGAAGAGACCCAGTACTTC. Translating it yields CAWSLGGEETQYF.

This rearrangement joins TRBV6-6 to TRBJ2-5; maybe TRBD2 (6 bases). The germline CDR1 and CDR2 sequences are MNHNY and SVGAGI (reference sequence). Between the trimmed V and J ends, which lost 4 bases and 4 bases, there was a span of 16 bases. The CDR3 runs to 15 residues. CDR3 protein: CASSFYPGLGETQYF. For the CDR3, the DNA is TGTGCCAGCAGTTTTTATCCGGGACTCGGAGAGACCCAGTACTTC.

The chain joins TRBV5-1 to TRBJ1-2, with TRBD1 matching 11 bases. This CDR3 comprises 17 residues. V trimming: 4 bases; J trimming: 0 bases; junction bases outside the gene matches: 8. CDR1 is SGHRS, CDR2 YFSETQ, per germline. The CDR3 bases are TGCGCCAGCAGCCCCCGGACAGGGGGCCCCGCTAACTATGGCTACACCTTC. Its translation is CASSPRTGGPANYGYTF.

The rearrangement links TRBV11-3 to TRBJ1-2; tentative D call: TRBD1 (5 bases). CDR3 length: 12 residues. Germline V lookup: CDR1 SGHNT, CDR2 YENEEA. The V end lost 5 bases, the J end lost 7 bases, and 11 bases lay between the germline ends. This CDR3 reads CASSKRGRGYTF. The CDR3 region has the DNA TGTGCCAGCAGCAAAAGGGGCCGTGGCTACACCTTC.

The V call is TRBV6-5, the J call TRBJ2-7, with D perhaps TRBD1 (7 bases). The CDR3 is made up of 14 amino acids. Trimming removed 5 bases from V and 3 bases from J, with 14 bases in between. Germline V CDR1 and CDR2: MNHEY, SVGAGI. CDR3 bases: TGTGCCAGCAGTCCAGGGGGAGGACACTACGAGCAGTACGTC. Translation: CASSPGGGHYEQYV.